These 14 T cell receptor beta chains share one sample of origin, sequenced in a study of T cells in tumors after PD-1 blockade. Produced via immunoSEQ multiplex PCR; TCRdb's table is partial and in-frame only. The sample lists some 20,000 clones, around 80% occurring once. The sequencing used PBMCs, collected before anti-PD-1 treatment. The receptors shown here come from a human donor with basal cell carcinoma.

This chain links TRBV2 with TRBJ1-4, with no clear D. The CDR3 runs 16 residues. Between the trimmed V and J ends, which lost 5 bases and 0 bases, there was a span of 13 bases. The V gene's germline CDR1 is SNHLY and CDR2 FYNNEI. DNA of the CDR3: TGTGCCAGCAGTTCGGAAGGACCTGCAACTAATGAAAAACTGTTTTTT. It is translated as CASSSEGPATNEKLFF.

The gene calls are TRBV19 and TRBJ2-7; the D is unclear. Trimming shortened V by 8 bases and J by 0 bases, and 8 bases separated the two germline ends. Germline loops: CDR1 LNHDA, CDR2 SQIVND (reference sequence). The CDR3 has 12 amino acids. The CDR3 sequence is CASAHNSYEQYF. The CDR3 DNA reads TGTGCCAGTGCACACAACTCCTACGAGCAGTACTTC.

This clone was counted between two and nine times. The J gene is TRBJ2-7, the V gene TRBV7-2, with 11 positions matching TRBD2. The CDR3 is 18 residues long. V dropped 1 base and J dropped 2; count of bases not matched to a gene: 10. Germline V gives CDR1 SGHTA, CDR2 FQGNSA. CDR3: CASSLEALAGGLPYEQYF. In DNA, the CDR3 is TGTGCCAGCAGCTTAGAGGCCCTAGCGGGGGGTCTCCCCTACGAGCAGTACTTC.

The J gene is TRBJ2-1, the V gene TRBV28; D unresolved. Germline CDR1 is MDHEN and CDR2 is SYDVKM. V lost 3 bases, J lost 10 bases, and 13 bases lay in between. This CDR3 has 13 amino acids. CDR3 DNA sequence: TGTGCCAGCAGTTTTGGGTGGGTAGGAGAGCAGTTCTTC. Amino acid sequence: CASSFGWVGEQFF.

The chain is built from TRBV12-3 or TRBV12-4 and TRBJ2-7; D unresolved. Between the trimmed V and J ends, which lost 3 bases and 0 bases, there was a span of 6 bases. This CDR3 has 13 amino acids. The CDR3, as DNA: TGTGCCAGCAGTTTTGGTAGCTCCTACGAGCAGTACTTC. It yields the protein CASSFGSSYEQYF.

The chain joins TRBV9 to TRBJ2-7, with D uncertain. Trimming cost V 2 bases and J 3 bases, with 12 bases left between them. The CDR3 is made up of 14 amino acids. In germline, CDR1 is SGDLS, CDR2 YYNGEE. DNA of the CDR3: TGTGCCAGCAGCGTGTATAGCTCTGACTACGAGCAGTACTTC. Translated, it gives CASSVYSSDYEQYF.

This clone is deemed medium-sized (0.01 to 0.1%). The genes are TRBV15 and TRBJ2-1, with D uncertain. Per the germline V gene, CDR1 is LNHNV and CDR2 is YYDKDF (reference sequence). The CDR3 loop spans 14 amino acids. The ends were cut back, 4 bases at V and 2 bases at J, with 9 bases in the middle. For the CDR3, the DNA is TGTGCCACCAGCAAGGACGAAGCCTACAATGAGCAGTTCTTC. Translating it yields CATSKDEAYNEQFF.

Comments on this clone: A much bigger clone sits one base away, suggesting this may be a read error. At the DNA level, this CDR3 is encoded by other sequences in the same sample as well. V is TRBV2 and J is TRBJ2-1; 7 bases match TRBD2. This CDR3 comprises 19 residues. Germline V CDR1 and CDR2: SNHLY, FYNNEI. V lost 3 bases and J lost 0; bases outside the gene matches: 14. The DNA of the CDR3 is TGTGCCAGCAGTGATGGGTGGGGGGGGGTGGGGAGCTCCTACAATGAGCAGTTCTTC. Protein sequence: CASSDGWGGVGSSYNEQFF. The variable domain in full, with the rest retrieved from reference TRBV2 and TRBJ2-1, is EPEVTQTPSHQVTQMGQEVILRCVPISNHLYFYWYRQILGQKVEFLVSFYNNEISEKSEIFDDQFSVERPDGSNFTLKIRSTKLEDSAMYFCASSDGWGGVGSSYNEQFFGPGTRLTVL.

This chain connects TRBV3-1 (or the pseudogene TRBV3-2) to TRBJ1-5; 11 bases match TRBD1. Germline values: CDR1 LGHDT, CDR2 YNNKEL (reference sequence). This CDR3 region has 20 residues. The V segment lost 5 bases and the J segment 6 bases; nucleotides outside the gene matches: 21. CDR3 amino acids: CASSSYAGTGGPHRGQPQHF. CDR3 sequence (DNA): TGTGCCAGCAGCTCATACGCCGGGACAGGGGGGCCCCATCGGGGTCAGCCCCAGCATTTT.

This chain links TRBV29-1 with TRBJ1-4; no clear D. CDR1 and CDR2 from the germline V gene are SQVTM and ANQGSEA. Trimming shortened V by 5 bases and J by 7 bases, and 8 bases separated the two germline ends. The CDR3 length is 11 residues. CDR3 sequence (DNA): TGCAGCGTTACCAGTTTTGAAAAACTGTTTTTT. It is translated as CSVTSFEKLFF.

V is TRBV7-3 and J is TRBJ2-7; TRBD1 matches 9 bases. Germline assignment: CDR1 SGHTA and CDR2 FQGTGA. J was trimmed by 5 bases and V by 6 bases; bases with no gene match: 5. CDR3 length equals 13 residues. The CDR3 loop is CASSAGQGDEQYF. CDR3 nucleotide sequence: TGTGCCAGCAGTGCGGGACAGGGTGACGAGCAGTACTTC.

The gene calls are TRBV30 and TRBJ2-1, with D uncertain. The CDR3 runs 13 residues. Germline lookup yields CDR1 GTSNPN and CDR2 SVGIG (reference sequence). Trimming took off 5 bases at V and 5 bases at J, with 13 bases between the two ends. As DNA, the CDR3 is TGTGCCTGGGACTTAATACGACACAATGAGCAGTTCTTC. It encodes CAWDLIRHNEQFF.

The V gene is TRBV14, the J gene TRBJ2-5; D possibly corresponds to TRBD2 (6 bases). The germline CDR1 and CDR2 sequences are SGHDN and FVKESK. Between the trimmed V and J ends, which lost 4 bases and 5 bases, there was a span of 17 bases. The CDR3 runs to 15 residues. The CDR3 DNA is TGTGCCAGCAGCCGAGAGCGGGTCCCTGGGGAGACCCAGTACTTC. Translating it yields CASSRERVPGETQYF.

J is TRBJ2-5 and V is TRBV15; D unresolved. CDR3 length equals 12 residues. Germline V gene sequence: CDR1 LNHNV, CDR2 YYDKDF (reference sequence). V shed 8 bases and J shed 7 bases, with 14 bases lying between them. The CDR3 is CATEGSWGTQYF. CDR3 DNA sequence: TGTGCCACCGAAGGGTCCTGGGGGACCCAGTACTTC.